This is a list of T cell receptor beta chains from one sample in a study of long-term antiretroviral therapy in people with HIV. The repertoire was sequenced with immunoSEQ multiplex PCR; TCRdb's copy has only in-frame clones and lacks some. The sample lists 20,000 to 25,000 clones, approximately 80% occurring once. The material sequenced was unsorted PBMCs, taken 0.2 years after starting antiretroviral therapy. These receptors originate from a woman in her thirties with HIV. Each CDR3 is given with its conserved first and last residue. A D gene is named only where the DNA matches it firmly. Some rows mark clone size as missing; the rest say once, few, many or name a class of expanded clone.

D	V	J	size	DNA	CDR3
.	TRBV20-1	TRBJ2-5	.	TGCAGTGCTGCCCGGGAAGAGACCCAGTACTTC	CSAAREETQYF
.	TRBV9	TRBJ1-4	.	TGTGCCAGCAGCGTACTCCCTGGGAGGGATAATGAAAAACTGTTTTTT	CASSVLPGRDNEKLFF
.	TRBV14	TRBJ1-2	.	TGTGCCAGCAGCTTAACAGCTAGAATACCAACCTTC	CASSLTARIPTF
.	TRBV11-2	TRBJ2-5	once	TGTGCCAGCAGCTTAGGGATCACTACTAGAGGACCGGAGACCCAGTACTTC	CASSLGITTRGPETQYF
.	TRBV2	TRBJ1-3	.	TGTGCCAGCACGCGGGACAACTTTTCTGGAAACACCATATATTTT	CASTRDNFSGNTIYF
TRBD1	TRBV11-2	TRBJ1-3	once	TGTGCCAGCAGCTTCAAATCTGGACAGGTCTCTGGAAACACCATATATTTT	CASSFKSGQVSGNTIYF
.	TRBV5-1	TRBJ1-2	.	TGCGCCAGCAGCTTGTCGGCTCAAGGAGCGGATGGCTACACCTTC	CASSLSAQGADGYTF
.	TRBV6-6	TRBJ1-2	.	TGTGCCAGCAGTTCGGACCCCTCGAGTGGCTACACCTTC	CASSSDPSSGYTF
.	TRBV6-1	TRBJ2-7	few	TGTGCCAGCAGGTACGTAGCGGACAGCTACGAGCAGTACTTC	CASRYVADSYEQYF
.	TRBV9	TRBJ2-1	.	TGTGCCAGCAGCTCCGTTCAGGGAGCATCCTACAATGAGCAGTTCTTC	CASSSVQGASYNEQFF
TRBD1	TRBV5-1	TRBJ2-4	.	TGCGCCAGCAGCTTGGCCGGGGGACAGGGGGCGCAAAACATTCAGTACTTC	CASSLAGGQGAQNIQYF
TRBD2	TRBV6-1	TRBJ2-2	.	TGTGCCAGCAGTGTACTAGCGGGGGGCATGAACACCGGGGAGCTGTTTTTT	CASSVLAGGMNTGELFF
.	TRBV14	TRBJ2-2	.	TGTGCCAGCAGCCTACGGGTAGGGGTAGTCACCGGGGAGCTGTTTTTT	CASSLRVGVVTGELFF
.	TRBV13	TRBJ2-1	.	TGTGCCAGCAGCTCCCGGACAGTGTACAATGAGCAGTTCTTC	CASSSRTVYNEQFF
.	TRBV5-1	TRBJ2-5	.	TGCGCCAGCAGCTTGGGCTACCTCCAAGAGACCCAGTACTTC	CASSLGYLQETQYF
TRBD1	TRBV10-3	TRBJ2-7	once	TGTGCCATCAGTTCAGGGGGATACGAGCAGTACTTC	CAISSGGYEQYF
TRBD1	TRBV5-1	TRBJ2-5	.	TGCGCCAGCAGCTTGGAGGTCAGGGGGAAGTTGGAGACCCAGTACTTC	CASSLEVRGKLETQYF
.	TRBV6-5	TRBJ1-4	.	TGTGCCAGCAGTTCCACGCCCTTGGCTAATGAAAAACTGTTTTTT	CASSSTPLANEKLFF
.	TRBV9	TRBJ2-2	.	TGTGCCAGCAGCGTAGGGGTAGCGGACCTCGGGGGGGAGCTGTTTTTT	CASSVGVADLGGELFF
.	TRBV29-1	TRBJ2-1	.	TGCAGCGTTCGCGCCCTGAGCTCCTACAATGAGCAGTTCTTC	CSVRALSSYNEQFF
.	TRBV4-2	TRBJ1-5	.	TGTGCCAGCAGCCAGTCAAGAGGGCCCAATCAGCCCCAGCATTTT	CASSQSRGPNQPQHF
.	TRBV30	TRBJ1-1	.	TGTGCCGGGAAGGTGAACACTGAAGCTTTCTTT	CAGKVNTEAFF
TRBD1	TRBV15	TRBJ1-2	.	TGTGCCACCAGCAGAGGACAGGGGGCGCAAGGCTACACCTTC	CATSRGQGAQGYTF
.	TRBV7-2	TRBJ2-5	.	TGTGCCAGCAGCTTAGGACTCCCACGCGGGGAGACCCAGTACTTC	CASSLGLPRGETQYF
TRBD1	TRBV9	TRBJ1-4	.	TGTGCCAGCAGCCCCGGGGCGACAGGGGGTAATGAAAAACTGTTTTTT	CASSPGATGGNEKLFF
.	TRBV5-5	TRBJ2-2	.	TGTGCCAGCAGCATTGGGGACACCGGGGAGCTGTTTTTT	CASSIGDTGELFF
.	TRBV18	TRBJ2-2	.	TGTGCCAGCTCACCAGTTCGGGGGACCGGGGAGCTGTTTTTT	CASSPVRGTGELFF
.	TRBV5-5	TRBJ1-5	.	TGTGCCAGCAGCGGCGCGTTGCGGGGTAGCAATCAGCCCCAGCATTTT	CASSGALRGSNQPQHF
TRBD2	TRBV7-3	TRBJ2-5	.	TGTGCCAGCAGCTTGGGCGGGGGGGCCGCAGAGACCCAGTACTTC	CASSLGGGAAETQYF
.	TRBV27	TRBJ1-4	once	TGTGCCAGCAGTTTGGGGCCGGTCGGCGGAAAACTGTTTTTT	CASSLGPVGGKLFF
.	TRBV18	TRBJ2-3	.	TGTGCCAGCTCACCCGGGACTTCCCGCACAGATACGCAGTATTTT	CASSPGTSRTDTQYF
.	TRBV27	TRBJ2-5	.	TGTGCCCGGAAGGAAGGGACGGCTCAAGAGACCCAGTACTTC	CARKEGTAQETQYF
TRBD1	TRBV10-3	TRBJ1-2	.	TGTGCCATCAGAGACAGGGCCGGGGGTGGCTACACCTTC	CAIRDRAGGGYTF
.	TRBV7-2	TRBJ1-5	.	TGTGCCAGCAGCTTTTACCCAGAAGGTCAGCCCCAGCATTTT	CASSFYPEGQPQHF
.	TRBV6-1	TRBJ1-5	.	TGTGCCAGCAGTGTAGAAAAAATGGGCAATCAGCCCCAGCATTTT	CASSVEKMGNQPQHF
.	TRBV7-9	TRBJ1-1	few	TGTGCCAGCGAAACAGTCAAGAACACTGAAGCTTTCTTT	CASETVKNTEAFF
.	TRBV4-2	TRBJ2-7	.	TGTGCCAGCAGCCAAGACGGTAGCTCCTACGAGCAGTACTTC	CASSQDGSSYEQYF
.	TRBV6-1	TRBJ1-2	once	TGTGCCAGCAGTGAACGGAAGGGCTATGGCTACACCTTC	CASSERKGYGYTF
TRBD2	TRBV6-1	TRBJ2-3	.	TGTGCCAGCAGTGAGTTCCGGGGGGGGTTCGGTACGCAGTATTTT	CASSEFRGGFGTQYF
.	TRBV6-1	TRBJ1-5	.	TGTGCCAGCAGTATTAGAACCTCTACCAATCAGCCCCAGCATTTT	CASSIRTSTNQPQHF
.	TRBV11-2	TRBJ1-4	.	TGTGCCAGCAGCTTACGCGGGGGACTCGAAAAACTGTTTTTT	CASSLRGGLEKLFF
.	TRBV6-6	TRBJ1-2	.	TGTGCCAGCAGTCGAGGGGTCGTAGCTAACTATGGCTACACCTTC	CASSRGVVANYGYTF
.	TRBV4-1	TRBJ2-5	.	TGCGCCAGCAGCCTCAAGATCGGGGAACAAGAGACCCAGTACTTC	CASSLKIGEQETQYF
.	TRBV6-6	TRBJ1-1	few	TGTGCCAGCAGTTACCCGGGAGAAGCTTTCTTT	CASSYPGEAFF
TRBD2	TRBV9	TRBJ2-1	.	TGTGCCAGCACCACCACACCGGGACTAGGTTACAATGAGCAGTTCTTC	CASTTTPGLGYNEQFF
.	TRBV19	TRBJ1-2	few	TGTGCCAGTAGTATACCCGAGGGCTATGGCTACACCTTC	CASSIPEGYGYTF
.	TRBV5-1	TRBJ1-6	few	TGCGCCAGCAGCCCAGGGGTATTCAATTCACCCCTCCACTTT	CASSPGVFNSPLHF
.	TRBV7-9	TRBJ1-5	few	TGTGCCAGCAGCTTATTGGAACAGCCCCAGCATTTT	CASSLLEQPQHF
.	TRBV12-2	TRBJ2-2	.	TGTGCAAGTCGCTTTGGGACCGGGGAGCTGTTTTTT	CASRFGTGELFF